The text below deals with one TCR beta chain. The data were taken from a study of blood T cell repertoires in COVID-19. Study-level background: COVID-19 samples, acute and convalescent, were from the United States, Italy and Spain. PBMCs, B-cell-depleted T cells, or T cells were the source of the cDNA or gDNA that made up the material.

Source study methods: Nucleated cell counts were estimated from reference gene primer amplification. Libraries were prepared by immunoSEQ multiplex PCR; TCRdb keeps only in-frame clonotypes and omits some of them. That table furnishes V, J and clone size, whereas the DNA furnished D and trimming. The sample holds under 80,000 clones; 75% to 85% are singletons and the top ten take around 6%. V was trimmed by 4 bases and J by 2 bases, leaving 12 bases between them. CDR1 and CDR2 (germline): MGHRA, YSYEKL. The CDR3 covers 15 residues. This TCR was sampled from a woman in her fifties or sixties with acute or convalescent COVID-19. Sample: peripheral blood. This chain links TRBV4-1 with TRBJ1-3; the D gene is possibly TRBD1 (5 bases). The CDR3 protein is CASSPQIGAGNTIYF. The CDR3 region has the DNA TGCGCCAGCAGCCCCCAGATAGGGGCTGGAAACACCATATATTTT.